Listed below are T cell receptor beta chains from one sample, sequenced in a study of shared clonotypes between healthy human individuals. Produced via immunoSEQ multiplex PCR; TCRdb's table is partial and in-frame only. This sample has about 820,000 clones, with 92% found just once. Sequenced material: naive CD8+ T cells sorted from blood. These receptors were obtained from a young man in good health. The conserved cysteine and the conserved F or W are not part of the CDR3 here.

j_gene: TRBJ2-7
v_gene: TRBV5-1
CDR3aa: ASSLVGVDYEQY

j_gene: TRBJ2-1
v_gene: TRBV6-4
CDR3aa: ASSVIAGNYNEQF

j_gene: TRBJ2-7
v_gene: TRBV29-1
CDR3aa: SVALAGTGGSEQY

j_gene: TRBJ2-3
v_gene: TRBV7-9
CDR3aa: ASSLFRPDTQY

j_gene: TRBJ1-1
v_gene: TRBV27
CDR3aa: ASSSAFMNTEAF

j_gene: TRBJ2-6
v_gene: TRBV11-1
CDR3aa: ASSGAQGKGGANVLT

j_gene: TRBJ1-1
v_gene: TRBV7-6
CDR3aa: ASTQFTDPNTEAF

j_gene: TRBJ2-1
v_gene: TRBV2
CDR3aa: ASSGSEQF

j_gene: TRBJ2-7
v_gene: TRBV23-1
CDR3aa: ASIRDYTYEQY

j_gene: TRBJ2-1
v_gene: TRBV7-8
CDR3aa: ASSYGFEQF

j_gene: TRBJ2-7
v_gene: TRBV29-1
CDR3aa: SVRNSLVVSYEQY

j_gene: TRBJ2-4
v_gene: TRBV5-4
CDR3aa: ASSTEAKNIQY

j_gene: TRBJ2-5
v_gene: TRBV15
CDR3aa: ATSSLTGTSGRVTQY

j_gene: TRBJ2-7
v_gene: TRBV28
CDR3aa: ASSKSGRRGYEQY

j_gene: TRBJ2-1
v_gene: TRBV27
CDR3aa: ASSLANSGTSGIWSYNEQF